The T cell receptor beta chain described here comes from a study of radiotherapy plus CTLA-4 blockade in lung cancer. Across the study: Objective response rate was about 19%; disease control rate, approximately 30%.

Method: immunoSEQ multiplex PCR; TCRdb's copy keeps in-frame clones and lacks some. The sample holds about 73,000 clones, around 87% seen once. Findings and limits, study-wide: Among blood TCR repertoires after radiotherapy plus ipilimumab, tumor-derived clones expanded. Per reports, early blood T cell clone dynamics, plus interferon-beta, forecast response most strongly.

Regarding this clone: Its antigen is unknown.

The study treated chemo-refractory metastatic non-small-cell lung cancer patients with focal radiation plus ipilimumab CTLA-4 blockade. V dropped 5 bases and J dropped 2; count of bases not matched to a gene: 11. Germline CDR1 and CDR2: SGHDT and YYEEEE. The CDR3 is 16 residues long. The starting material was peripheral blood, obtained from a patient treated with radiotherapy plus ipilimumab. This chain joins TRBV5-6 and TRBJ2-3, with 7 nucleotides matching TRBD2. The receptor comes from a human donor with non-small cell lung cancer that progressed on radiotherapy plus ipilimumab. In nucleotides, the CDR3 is TGTGCCAGCAGATGGTCGCTAGCGGTCCTCACAGATACGCAGTATTTT. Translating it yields CASRWSLAVLTDTQYF.